Shown below are 11 T cell receptor beta chains from a single sample sequenced in a study of OX40 agonist ivuxolimab in advanced cancers. Repertoires were generated with immunoSEQ multiplex PCR, while TCRdb's copy carries only in-frame clones and drops some. The sample holds some 80,000 clones, about nine tenths seen once. The material sequenced was CD4+ or CD8+ T cells sorted from blood, taken in a trial of the OX40 agonist ivuxolimab. These receptors were obtained from an adult with an advanced solid tumor such as melanoma, head and neck, liver or kidney cancer.

As concerns this clone: This specimen includes other DNA sequences encoding the same CDR3. This chain joins TRBV7-7 and TRBJ2-5; 8 bases map to TRBD2. The CDR3 spans 15 residues. CDR1 SSHAT and CDR2 FNYEAQ come from the germline V gene (reference sequence). V lost 10 bases, J lost 5 bases, and 15 bases stayed unmatched. This chain's CDR3 is CATNGGGGTSETQYF. CDR3 in DNA: TGTGCCACAAACGGGGGGGGAGGGACTTCGGAGACCCAGTACTTC. The full variable domain, its missing parts supplied by reference TRBV7-7 and TRBJ2-5, is GAGVSQSPRYKVTKRGQDVTLRCDPISSHATLYWYQQALGQGPEFLTYFNYEAQPDKSGLPSDRFSAERPEGSISTLTIQRTEQRDSAMYRCATNGGGGTSETQYFGPGTRLLVL.

This chain links TRBV9 with TRBJ2-1; 12 bases align to TRBD2. Trimming at V came to 0 bases and at J to 8 bases, leaving 9 bases not matched to a gene. Germline V gene sequence: CDR1 SGDLS, CDR2 YYNGEE. This CDR3 is built from 17 residues. The CDR3 reads CASSVASETSGSYEQFF. In DNA, the CDR3 is TGTGCCAGCAGCGTAGCTTCGGAGACTAGCGGGAGTTATGAGCAGTTCTTC.

The V and J genes are TRBV7-2 and TRBJ2-5; TRBD1 might be the D (6 bases). Deletions cut 7 bases from V and 3 bases from J, with 18 bases between. The CDR3 totals 15 residues. Germline V lookup: CDR1 SGHTA, CDR2 FQGNSA. The CDR3 spells CASTKQGFQKETQYF. CDR3 coding DNA: TGTGCCAGCACTAAACAGGGATTCCAAAAAGAGACCCAGTACTTC.

This chain joins TRBV11-3 and TRBJ2-2; TRBD1 matches at 10 bases. Unmatched junction bases numbered 1, after V lost 5 bases and J lost 7 bases. Germline V gene sequence: CDR1 SGHNT, CDR2 YENEEA. CDR3 length: 13 amino acids. CDR3 amino acids: CASSRDRGGELFF. In DNA form, the CDR3 reads TGTGCCAGCAGCCGGGACAGGGGCGGGGAGCTGTTTTTT.

V gene TRBV28 combines with J gene TRBJ2-1; D may be TRBD2 (7 bases). Germline values: CDR1 MDHEN, CDR2 SYDVKM. The length of the CDR3 is 15 residues. The germline V and J ends were trimmed by 5 bases and 5 bases, with 16 bases remaining between them. CDR3 amino acids: CASSILGRGDNEQFF. The CDR3 DNA reads TGTGCCAGCAGTATACTAGGGAGGGGGGACAATGAGCAGTTCTTC.

V is TRBV28 and J is TRBJ2-7, with 15 bases identical to TRBD2. This CDR3 has 15 residues. V lost 7 bases, J lost 4 bases, and 5 bases stayed unmatched. Germline V CDR1 and CDR2: MDHEN, SYDVKM. The CDR3 bases are TGTGCCAGCACCGGGACTAGCGGGAGGTGGTACGAGCAGTACTTC. Translating gives CASTGTSGRWYEQYF.

The chain couples TRBV10-3 to TRBJ2-1; no reliable D call. CDR1 is ENHRY, CDR2 SYGVKD, per germline. With 3 bases removed from V and 0 bases from J, the gap between germline ends came to 9 bases. This CDR3 spans 15 amino acids. CDR3 bases: TGTGCCATCAGTGAAGGCGGTCGCTCCTACAATGAGCAGTTCTTC. It translates to CAISEGGRSYNEQFF.

The chain uses TRBV7-2 and TRBJ2-4, with 11 nucleotides matching TRBD2. The CDR3 length is 16 residues. The junction had 6 bases not matched to a gene; V was cut back by 0 bases and J by 8 bases. CDR1 is SGHTA, CDR2 FQGNSA, per germline. CDR3 sequence reads: CASSLAPTSGKDIQYF. CDR3 DNA: TGTGCCAGCAGCTTAGCCCCGACTAGCGGGAAGGACATTCAGTACTTC.

J is TRBJ1-2 and V is TRBV6-1, with 8 bases identical to TRBD1. Germline assignment: CDR1 MNHNS and CDR2 SASEGT. With 4 bases clipped from V and 4 bases from J, the junction kept 8 bases outside the gene matches. The CDR3 runs to 15 residues. As DNA, the CDR3 is TGTGCCAGCAGTGCCGGCAGGGGGCCTATCTATGGCTACACCTTC. It codes for CASSAGRGPIYGYTF.

The chain is built from TRBV29-1 and TRBJ2-5; maybe TRBD2 (5 bases). Germline V lookup: CDR1 SQVTM, CDR2 ANQGSEA. V was pared by 2 bases and J by 2 bases, with 9 bases between. CDR3 length equals 13 residues. CDR3 sequence: CSVETSRQETQYF. As DNA, the CDR3 is TGCAGCGTTGAAACTAGTCGGCAAGAGACCCAGTACTTC.

Regarding this clone: The DNA is left out, because the CDR3 cannot be placed on it with certainty; the CDR3 is given as TCRdb lists it. This chain uses TRBV2 with TRBJ1-6; the table calls TRBD1, which could not be checked here. The CDR3 region is 12 residues in length, termini included. Germline CDR1 reads SNHLY; CDR2 reads FYNNEI. The CDR3 loop reads CASSILDTNLHF.